This TCR beta chain emerged from a study of shared clonotypes between healthy human individuals. On this clone: The antigen is undetermined.

Evenly divided among several immunoSEQ plates was the genomic DNA of each subset. Per the original methods: Junction-only immunoSEQ sequences carried no quality scores, so filtering differed. Sequencing used immunoSEQ multiplex PCR; TCRdb keeps in-frame clones, though not all of them. The DNA gave D and trimming, while V, J and clone size come from that table. The table includes a few million clones, 90% to 96% detected once. Study observations and caveats: Estimated richness values were generally larger in naive subsets than in memory subsets. Against clonotypes common to all four donors, non-shared ones had lower generation probabilities.

The length of the CDR3 is 13 residues. Per the germline V gene, CDR1 is SGHTA and CDR2 is FQGNSA. The junction had 10 bases not matched to a gene; V was cut back by 6 bases and J by 14 bases. The sequenced material came from naive CD4+ T cells sorted from blood. Indicated subset: CD45RA+ positively selected. The receptor's source is a young man in good health. V is TRBV7-2 and J is TRBJ1-6; 7 bases are a match to TRBD1. In DNA form, the CDR3 reads TGTGCCAGCAGTTACAGGGGAGGGTTGGCCCTCCACTTT. Amino acid sequence: CASSYRGGLALHF.